This T cell receptor beta chain is from a study of blood T cell repertoires in COVID-19 (dated by TCRdb to about 2020). About the full investigation: The collaborator samples originated in the United States, Italy and Spain and spanned the acute and convalescent phases of COVID-19. Deeply sampled blood TCRbeta repertoires from subjects exposed to, actively infected with, or recovered from COVID-19 were included in the dataset. Samples were obtained from the ongoing ImmuneRACE study (first 160 participants) and from some 1,300 subjects provided by 6 global collaborators. The material from the prospective study consisted of cDNA or gDNA derived from T cells, B-cell-depleted T cells, or PBMCs. A freely available public database, intended as a resource for researchers studying the immune response to SARS-CoV-2, is where the repertoires were released. Sample metadata almost always included a de-identified subject ID, COVID-19 status, age in years and sex. Where available, HLA class I and class II types were taken from metadata supplied by the sample provider and were not determined by assay-based typing. General conclusions and limits of the study: The quantity of clinical and demographic metadata differed by source and by participant and was supplied without curation.

As regards this clone: This clone's antigen is unknown. No much larger clone exists at a distance of one base, and base qualities are not known.

One collaborating source in Seattle enrolled patients while the patients were actively infected and followed the patients over time throughout the course of disease. Each collaborating institution followed its own protocols to collect whole blood in K2EDTA tubes. For TCRbeta analysis, collaborators shipped samples as frozen whole blood, isolated PBMCs, or DNA extracted from either of those sample types. TCRbeta CDR3 regions were amplified from genomic DNA by means of the immunoSEQ Assay, a bias-controlled multiplex PCR. As for the authors' bioinformatics: The number of nucleated cells in each sample was estimated by amplification of reference gene primers within the assay. Sequence reads were collapsed and filtered to measure the absolute abundance of every unique TCRbeta CDR3 rearrangement. Productive Simpson clonality was computed per sample as the square root of Simpson's diversity index over productive rearrangements. Here the immuneACCESS table is served through TCRdb, limited to in-frame sequences with V and J called. Missing clones are a known gap in these copies; in checked studies unresolved V genes cover under half, and the rest lacks a known reason. The V and J calls and the clone size are those of that table, but D and trimming were determined from the DNA. For this sample there are 140,000 or so clones; around 79% appear just once. Roughly 5.1% of the sample goes to the ten largest clones.

This clonotype was sampled from an older woman with COVID-19, enrolled during active disease. The sample taken for sequencing was peripheral blood.

The nucleotides read TGCGCCAGCAGCCCTGGACAGGGGAGTGGCGAGCAGTACTTC. It is translated as CASSPGQGSGEQYF. Recombination joined TRBV5-1 with TRBJ2-7; TRBD1 fits 9 bases in the junction. The germline V gene gives CDR1 as SGHRS and CDR2 as YFSETQ. Trimmed from V: 4 bases; trimmed from J: 6 bases; junction bases lacking a gene match: 8. From the cysteine up to the phenylalanine, the CDR3 has a length of 14 residues. Of the read, only the CDR3 DNA is kept; its 42 bases are in frame from base 1.